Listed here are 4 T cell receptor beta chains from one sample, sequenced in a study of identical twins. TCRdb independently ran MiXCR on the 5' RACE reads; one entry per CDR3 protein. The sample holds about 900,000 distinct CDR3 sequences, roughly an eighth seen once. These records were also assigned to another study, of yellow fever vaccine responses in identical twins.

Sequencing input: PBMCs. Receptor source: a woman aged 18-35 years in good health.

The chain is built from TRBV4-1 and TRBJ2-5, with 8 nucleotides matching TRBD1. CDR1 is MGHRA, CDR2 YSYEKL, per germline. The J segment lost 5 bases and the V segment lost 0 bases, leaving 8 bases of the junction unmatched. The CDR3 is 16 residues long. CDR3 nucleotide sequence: TGCGCCAGCAGCCAAGAGGGAGGCAGGGGGCGGGAGACCCAGTACTTC. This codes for CASSQEGGRGRETQYF.

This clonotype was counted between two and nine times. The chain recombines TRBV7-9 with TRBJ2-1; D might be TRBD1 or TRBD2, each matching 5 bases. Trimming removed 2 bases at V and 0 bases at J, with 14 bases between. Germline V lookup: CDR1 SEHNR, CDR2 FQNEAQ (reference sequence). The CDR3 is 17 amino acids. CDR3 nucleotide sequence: TGTGCCAGCAGCTTAACGGGACGTCGCAGCTCCTACAATGAGCAGTTCTTC. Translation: CASSLTGRRSSYNEQFF.

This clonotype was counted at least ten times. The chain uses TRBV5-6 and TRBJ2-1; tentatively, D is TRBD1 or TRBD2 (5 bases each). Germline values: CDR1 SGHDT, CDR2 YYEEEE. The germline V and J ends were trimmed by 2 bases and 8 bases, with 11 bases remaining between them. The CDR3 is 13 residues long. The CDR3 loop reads CASSFPEGHEQFF. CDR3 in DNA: TGTGCCAGCAGCTTTCCTGAGGGACATGAGCAGTTCTTC.

The CDR3 loop reads CASSSLGSLDQPQHF. Written as DNA, the CDR3 is TGTGCCAGCAGTTCTTTGGGGTCGTTGGATCAGCCCCAGCATTTT. The chain combines TRBV12-3 or TRBV12-4 with TRBJ1-5, with D hard to call. V lost 4 bases and J 5 bases, leaving 15 bases between the germline ends. This CDR3 region has 15 residues.